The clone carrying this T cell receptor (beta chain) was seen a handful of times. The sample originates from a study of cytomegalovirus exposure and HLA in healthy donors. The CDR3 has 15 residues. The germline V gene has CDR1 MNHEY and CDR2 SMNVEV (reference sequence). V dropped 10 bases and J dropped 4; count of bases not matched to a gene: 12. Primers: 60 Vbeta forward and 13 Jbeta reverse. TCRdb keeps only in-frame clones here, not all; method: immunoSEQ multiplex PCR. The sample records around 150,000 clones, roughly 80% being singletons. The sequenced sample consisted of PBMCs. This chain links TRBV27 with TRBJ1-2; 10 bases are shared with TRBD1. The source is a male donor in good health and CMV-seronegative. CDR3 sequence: CATRDRDRGTYGYTF. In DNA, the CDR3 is TGTGCCACAAGGGATCGGGACAGGGGAACCTATGGCTACACCTTC.